A selection of T cell receptor beta chains follows, all from one sample in a study of low-dose radiotherapy and immunotherapy resistance in tumors. TCRdb fed the reads into MiXCR, producing one record per CDR3 protein. In the table there are fewer than 110,000 distinct CDR3 sequences, less than 25% of which are singletons. The material was PBMCs, obtained after low-dose radiotherapy plus immunotherapy. The receptors stem from a male donor with prostate cancer. Both conserved end residues are part of each CDR3. D genes are given only for firm matches. For some rows the clone size is stated as once, few or many, or as a class when expanded; others skip it.

D gene,J gene,V gene,clone size,CDR3 DNA,CDR3 protein
TRBD1,TRBJ1-1,TRBV5-1,many,TGCGCCAGCAGCTGGATTGGGGCCGGGACAGGGCCCCTGAACACTGAAGCTTTCTTT,CASSWIGAGTGPLNTEAFF
.,TRBJ2-3,TRBV12-3/TRBV12-4,many,TGTGCCAGCAGTTTCGTAGAGATTACAGATACGCAGTATTTT,CASSFVEITDTQYF
.,TRBJ1-3,TRBV7-9,many,TGTGCCAGCAGCTTGCTTGGGGGAAGAAGTGGAAACACCATATATTTT,CASSLLGGRSGNTIYF
.,TRBJ1-1,TRBV7-8,many,TGTGCCAGCAGCTCGACAGTCAACACTGAAGCTTTCTTT,CASSSTVNTEAFF
TRBD2,TRBJ2-7,TRBV11-2,many,TGTGCCAGCAGCTCGTTCCGGGGGGGGCCGGGGTACGAGCAGTACTTC,CASSSFRGGPGYEQYF
TRBD2,TRBJ2-3,TRBV5-6,many,TGTGCCAGCAGCTTGTGGACTAGCGGGCCCCTGTCGTCGCAGTATTTT,CASSLWTSGPLSSQYF
TRBD2,TRBJ2-3,TRBV5-4,many,TGTGCCAGCAGTTTTAGCGGGGGGGCCCCAGATACGCAGTATTTT,CASSFSGGAPDTQYF
.,TRBJ2-5,TRBV30,many,TGTGCCTGGAGTACAGCAGAGGAACAAGAGACCCAGTACTTC,CAWSTAEEQETQYF
.,TRBJ2-7,TRBV25-1,many,TGTGCCAGCAAGGCTCGTTTAAGCTACGAGCAGTACTTC,CASKARLSYEQYF
TRBD1,TRBJ2-5,TRBV2,many,TGTGCCAGCATTAGGGGGCAGTACCAAGAGACCCAGTACTTC,CASIRGQYQETQYF
.,TRBJ1-2,TRBV2,many,TGTGCCAGCAGGGTTGGGGGCATGAGGACTAACTATGGCTACACCTTC,CASRVGGMRTNYGYTF
TRBD1,TRBJ2-7,TRBV5-6,few,TGTGCCAGCAGCTGGGGTTCGGGACAGGCATCGTACGAGCAGTACTTC,CASSWGSGQASYEQYF
.,TRBJ2-1,TRBV5-1,few,TGCGCCAGCAGCTTGGAGGGCTCCCTCTCCTACAATGAGCAGTTCTTC,CASSLEGSLSYNEQFF
.,TRBJ2-3,TRBV3-1,many,TGTGCCAGCAGCCAAGAAGGGGTAGATACGCAGTATTTT,CASSQEGVDTQYF
.,TRBJ2-1,TRBV11-3,many,TGTGCCAGCAGCCTACCAGTCATAGGGGCCTACAATGAGCAGTTCTTC,CASSLPVIGAYNEQFF
.,TRBJ1-5,TRBV27,many,TGTGCCAGCAGCGGCGGGGGGGGTAATCAGCCCCAGCATTTT,CASSGGGGNQPQHF
.,TRBJ1-1,TRBV4-1,many,TGCGCCAGCAGCTTTCGACTGAACACTGAAGCTTTCTTT,CASSFRLNTEAFF
TRBD2,TRBJ2-7,TRBV7-2,few,TGTGCCAGCAGCTTAGGCCCGGCGACTAGCTTACAGTACTTC,CASSLGPATSLQYF
.,TRBJ2-1,TRBV12-3/TRBV12-4,many,TGTGCCAGCAGTTTTGGCAGCTACAATGAGCAGTTCTTC,CASSFGSYNEQFF
.,TRBJ1-6,TRBV7-9,.,TGTGCCACCTCTGGCGGGCCAGAGGGTTCACCCCTCCACTTT,CATSGGPEGSPLHF
TRBD2,TRBJ2-2,TRBV29-1,.,TGCAGCGCAGGGGGACTAGCGGGGGGGGGCACCGGGGAGCTGTTTTTT,CSAGGLAGGGTGELFF
.,TRBJ1-1,TRBV5-1,.,TGCGCCAGCAGCCCGGAGCGGGGGCCTTGGAGCACTGAAGCTTTCTTT,CASSPERGPWSTEAFF
.,TRBJ2-6,TRBV29-1,.,TGCAGCGTTGAAGATTTATCGGGGGAGGGGGCCAACGTCCTGACTTTC,CSVEDLSGEGANVLTF
.,TRBJ1-3,TRBV12-3/TRBV12-4,many,TGTGCCAGCAGTCCCGGGAGGGGTCCTGGAAACACCATATATTTT,CASSPGRGPGNTIYF
.,TRBJ2-1,TRBV6-2/TRBV6-3,many,TGTGCCAGCAGTTTCCAGGCGGGGGCTTCTGAGCAGTTCTTC,CASSFQAGASEQFF
.,TRBJ2-3,TRBV20-1,many,TGCAGTGCTAGGGACGTGGGGATAGAAGCGATGACAGATACGCAGTATTTT,CSARDVGIEAMTDTQYF
.,TRBJ2-7,TRBV5-1,few,TGCGCCAGCAGCTTTGGGGCGGGGCTCCGCTCCTACGAGCAGTACTTC,CASSFGAGLRSYEQYF
TRBD2,TRBJ2-7,TRBV3-1,many,TGTGCCAGCAGCCCCCTAGCGGGGGGTCTGAGGGAGCAGTACTTC,CASSPLAGGLREQYF
.,TRBJ2-1,TRBV3-1,.,TGTACCAGCAGCCCGGCCCCACACGGTCGTCAGTTCTTC,CTSSPAPHGRQFF
.,TRBJ1-2,TRBV5-1,many,TGCGCCAGCAGCGGGCAGGGGAACTATGGCTACACCTTC,CASSGQGNYGYTF
TRBD1,TRBJ1-5,TRBV20-1,many,TGCAGTGCTAGAGGTCCAGGGGGCGCTGGCAATCAGCCCCAGCATTTT,CSARGPGGAGNQPQHF
TRBD1,TRBJ2-5,TRBV5-5,many,TGTGCCAGCAGCCCAGAACAGGGGCAAGAGACCCAGTACTTC,CASSPEQGQETQYF
.,TRBJ2-3,TRBV6-5,many,TGTGCCAGCAGTTACTCGGTCACAGATACGCAGTATTTT,CASSYSVTDTQYF
TRBD2,TRBJ2-1,TRBV7-2,many,TGTGCCAGCAGCTTAGATAGGTGGACTAGCGGCGACAATGAGCAGTTCTTC,CASSLDRWTSGDNEQFF
.,TRBJ2-1,TRBV24-1,many,TGTGCCACCAGTGAAGGGCGTGAGCAGTTCTTC,CATSEGREQFF
TRBD1,TRBJ1-6,TRBV14,many,TGTGCCAGCAGCCAAGTACAGGGGCCTAATCGGGCCCTCCACTTT,CASSQVQGPNRALHF
TRBD2,TRBJ2-3,TRBV20-1,many,TGCAGTGCAGAACTAGCGGGGGGGACCACAGATACGCAGTATTTT,CSAELAGGTTDTQYF
.,TRBJ2-1,TRBV12-3/TRBV12-4,many,TGTGCCAGCAGTATTCTAGCGACCCGCTCCTACAATGAGCAGTTCTTC,CASSILATRSYNEQFF
.,TRBJ1-2,TRBV6-5,many,TGTGCCAGCAGTCCAGGAGGGTACTCCGGCTACACCTTC,CASSPGGYSGYTF
.,TRBJ2-5,TRBV27,many,TGTGCCAGCACCCCTACAGGTCAAGAGACCCAGTACTTC,CASTPTGQETQYF